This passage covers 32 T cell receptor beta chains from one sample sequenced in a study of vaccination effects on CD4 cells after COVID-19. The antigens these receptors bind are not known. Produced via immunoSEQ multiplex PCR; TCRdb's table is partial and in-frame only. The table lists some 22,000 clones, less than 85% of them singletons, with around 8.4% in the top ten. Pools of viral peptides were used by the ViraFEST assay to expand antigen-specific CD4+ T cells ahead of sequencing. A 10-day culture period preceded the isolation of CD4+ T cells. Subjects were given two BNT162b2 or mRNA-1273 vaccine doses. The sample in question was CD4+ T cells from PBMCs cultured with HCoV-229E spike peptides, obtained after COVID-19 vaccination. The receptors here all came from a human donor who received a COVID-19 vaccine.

CDR3 protein: CASNPDRVGNEQFF. The CDR3 coding sequence is TGTGCCAGCAACCCCGACAGGGTTGGTAATGAGCAGTTCTTC. The J gene is TRBJ2-1, the V gene TRBV6-5, with 7 bases lining up with TRBD1. The CDR3 covers 14 residues. After removal of 7 bases from V and 7 bases from J, the junction contained 10 bases not matched to a gene. Germline V gene data show CDR1 as MNHEY and CDR2 as SVGAGI.

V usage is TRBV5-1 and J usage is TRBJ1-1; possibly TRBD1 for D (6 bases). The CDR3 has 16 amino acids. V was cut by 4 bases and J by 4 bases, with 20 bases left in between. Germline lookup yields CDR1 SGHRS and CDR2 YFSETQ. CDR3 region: CASSIWGAQGGTEAFF. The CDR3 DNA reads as TGCGCCAGCAGCATATGGGGGGCTCAGGGTGGCACTGAAGCTTTCTTT.

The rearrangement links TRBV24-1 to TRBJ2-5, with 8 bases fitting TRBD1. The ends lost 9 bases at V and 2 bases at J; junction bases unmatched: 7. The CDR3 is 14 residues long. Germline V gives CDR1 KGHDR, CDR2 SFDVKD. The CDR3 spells CATQGAGPQETQYF. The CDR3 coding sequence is TGTGCCACCCAGGGGGCGGGTCCTCAAGAGACCCAGTACTTC.

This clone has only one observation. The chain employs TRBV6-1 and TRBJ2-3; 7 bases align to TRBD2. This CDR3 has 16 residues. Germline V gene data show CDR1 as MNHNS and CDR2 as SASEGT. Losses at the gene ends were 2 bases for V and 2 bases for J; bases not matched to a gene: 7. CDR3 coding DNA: TGTGCCAGCAGTGAAAATGGCGGGAGCGCCACAGATACGCAGTATTTT. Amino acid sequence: CASSENGGSATDTQYF.

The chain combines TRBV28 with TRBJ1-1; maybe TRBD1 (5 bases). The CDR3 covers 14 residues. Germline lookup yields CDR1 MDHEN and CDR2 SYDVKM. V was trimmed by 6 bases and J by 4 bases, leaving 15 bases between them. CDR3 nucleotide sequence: TGTGCCAGCAGCCTTACAGGTCGGGGCACTGAAGCTTTCTTT. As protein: CASSLTGRGTEAFF.

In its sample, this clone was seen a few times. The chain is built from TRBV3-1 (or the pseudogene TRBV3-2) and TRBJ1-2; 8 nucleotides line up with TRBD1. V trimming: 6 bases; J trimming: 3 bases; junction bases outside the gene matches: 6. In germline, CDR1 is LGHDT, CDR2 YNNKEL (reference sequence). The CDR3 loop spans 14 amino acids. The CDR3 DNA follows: TGTGCCAGCAGTGACAGGGGTACGGACTATGGCTACACCTTC. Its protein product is CASSDRGTDYGYTF.

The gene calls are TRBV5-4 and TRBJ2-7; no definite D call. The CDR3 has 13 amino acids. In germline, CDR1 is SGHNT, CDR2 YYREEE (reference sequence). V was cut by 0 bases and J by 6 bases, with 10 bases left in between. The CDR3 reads CASSLVGLPEQYF. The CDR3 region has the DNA TGTGCCAGCAGCTTGGTAGGTCTACCCGAGCAGTACTTC.

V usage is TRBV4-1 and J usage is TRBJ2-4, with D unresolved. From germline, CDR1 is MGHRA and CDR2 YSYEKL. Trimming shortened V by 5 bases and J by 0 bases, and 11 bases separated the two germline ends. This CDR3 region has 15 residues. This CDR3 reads CASSVSSVAKNIQYF. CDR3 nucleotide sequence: TGCGCCAGCAGCGTGAGCAGCGTAGCCAAAAACATTCAGTACTTC.

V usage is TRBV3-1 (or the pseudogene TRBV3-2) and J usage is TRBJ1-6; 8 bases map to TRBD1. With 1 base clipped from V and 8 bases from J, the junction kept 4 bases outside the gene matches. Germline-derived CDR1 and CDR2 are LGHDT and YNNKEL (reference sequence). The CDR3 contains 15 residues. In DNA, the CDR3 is TGTGCCAGCAGCCAAGGACAGGGGATTGATTCACCCCTCCACTTT. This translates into CASSQGQGIDSPLHF.

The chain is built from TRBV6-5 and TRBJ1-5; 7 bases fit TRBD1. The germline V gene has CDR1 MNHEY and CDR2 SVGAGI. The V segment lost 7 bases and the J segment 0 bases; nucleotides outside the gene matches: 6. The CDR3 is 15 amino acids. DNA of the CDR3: TGTGCCAGCAAACCAACAGGGGATAGCAATCAGCCCCAGCATTTT. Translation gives CASKPTGDSNQPQHF.

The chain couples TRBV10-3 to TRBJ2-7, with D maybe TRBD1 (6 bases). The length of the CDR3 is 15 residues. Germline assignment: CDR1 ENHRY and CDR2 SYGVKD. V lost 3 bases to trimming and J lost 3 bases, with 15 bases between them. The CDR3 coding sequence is TGTGCCATCAGTGAAGGTTCAGGGGAAAACTACGAGCAGTACTTC. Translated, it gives CAISEGSGENYEQYF.

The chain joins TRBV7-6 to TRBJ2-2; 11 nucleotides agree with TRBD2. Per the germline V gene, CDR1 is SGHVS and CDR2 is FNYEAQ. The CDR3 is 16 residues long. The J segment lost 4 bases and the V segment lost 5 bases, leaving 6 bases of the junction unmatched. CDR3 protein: CASSPGGTSGTGELFF. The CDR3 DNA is TGTGCCAGCAGCCCAGGTGGGACTAGCGGCACCGGGGAGCTGTTTTTT.

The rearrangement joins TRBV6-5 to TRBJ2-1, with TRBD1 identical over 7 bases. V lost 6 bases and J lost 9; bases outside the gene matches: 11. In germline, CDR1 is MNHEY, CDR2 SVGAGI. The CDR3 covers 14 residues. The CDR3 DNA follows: TGTGCCAGCAGCAGAGACAGGGCCCAGGGTGAGCAGTTCTTC. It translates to CASSRDRAQGEQFF.

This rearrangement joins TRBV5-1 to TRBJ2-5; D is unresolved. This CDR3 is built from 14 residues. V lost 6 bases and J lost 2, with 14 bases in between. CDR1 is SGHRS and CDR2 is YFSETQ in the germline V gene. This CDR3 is CASKLGRLQETQYF. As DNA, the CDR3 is TGCGCCAGCAAGCTTGGACGCTTACAAGAGACCCAGTACTTC.

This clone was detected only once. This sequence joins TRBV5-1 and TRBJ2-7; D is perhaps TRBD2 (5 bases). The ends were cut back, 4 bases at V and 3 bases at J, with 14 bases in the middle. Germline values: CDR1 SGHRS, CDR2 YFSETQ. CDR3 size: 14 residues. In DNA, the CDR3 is TGCGCCAGCAGCCAGGAGGACCGCCTCTACGAGCAGTACTTC. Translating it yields CASSQEDRLYEQYF.

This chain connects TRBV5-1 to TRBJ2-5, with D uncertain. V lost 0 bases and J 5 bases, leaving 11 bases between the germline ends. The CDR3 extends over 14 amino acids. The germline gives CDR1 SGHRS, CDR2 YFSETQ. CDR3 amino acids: CASSLGGTRETQYF. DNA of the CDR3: TGCGCCAGCAGCTTGGGAGGAACCCGGGAGACCCAGTACTTC.

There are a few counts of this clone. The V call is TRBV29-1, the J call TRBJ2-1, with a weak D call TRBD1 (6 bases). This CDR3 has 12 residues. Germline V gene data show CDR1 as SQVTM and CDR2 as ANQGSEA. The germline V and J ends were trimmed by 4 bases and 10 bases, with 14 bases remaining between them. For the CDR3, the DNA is TGCAGCGTTGGGCAACAGGGATACGAGCAGTTCTTC. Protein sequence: CSVGQQGYEQFF.

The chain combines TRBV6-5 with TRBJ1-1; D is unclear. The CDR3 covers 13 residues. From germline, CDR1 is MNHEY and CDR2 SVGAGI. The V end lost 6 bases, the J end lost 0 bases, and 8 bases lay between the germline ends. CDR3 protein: CASSRPMNTEAFF. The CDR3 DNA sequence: TGTGCCAGCAGCCGACCCATGAACACTGAAGCTTTCTTT.

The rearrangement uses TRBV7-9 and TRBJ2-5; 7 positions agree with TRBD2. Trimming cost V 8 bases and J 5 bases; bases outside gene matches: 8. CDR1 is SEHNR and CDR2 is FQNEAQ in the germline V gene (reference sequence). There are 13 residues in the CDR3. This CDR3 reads CASGRRGEETQYF. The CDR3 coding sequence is TGTGCCAGCGGACGCCGGGGGGAGGAGACCCAGTACTTC.

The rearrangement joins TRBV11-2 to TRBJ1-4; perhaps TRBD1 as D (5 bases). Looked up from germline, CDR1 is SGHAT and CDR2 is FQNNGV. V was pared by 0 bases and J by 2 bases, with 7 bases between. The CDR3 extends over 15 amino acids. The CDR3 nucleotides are TGTGCCAGCAGCTTAGAAGCAGGGACTAATGAAAAACTGTTTTTT. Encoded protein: CASSLEAGTNEKLFF.

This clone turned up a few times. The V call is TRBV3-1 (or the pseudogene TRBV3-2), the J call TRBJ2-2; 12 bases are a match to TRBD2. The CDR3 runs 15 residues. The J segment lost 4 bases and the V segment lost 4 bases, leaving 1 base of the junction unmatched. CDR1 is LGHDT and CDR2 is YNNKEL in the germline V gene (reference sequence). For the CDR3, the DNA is TGTGCCAGCAGCCTGGGACTAGCGGGCACCGGGGAGCTGTTTTTT. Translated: CASSLGLAGTGELFF.

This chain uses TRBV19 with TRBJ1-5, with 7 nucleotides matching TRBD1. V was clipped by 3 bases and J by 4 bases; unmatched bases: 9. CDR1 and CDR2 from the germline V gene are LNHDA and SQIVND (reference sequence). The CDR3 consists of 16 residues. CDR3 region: CASSIVRGGANQPQHF. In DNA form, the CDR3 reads TGTGCCAGTAGTATCGTTAGAGGGGGCGCGAATCAGCCCCAGCATTTT. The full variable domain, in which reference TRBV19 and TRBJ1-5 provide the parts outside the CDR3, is DGGITQSPKYLFRKEGQNVTLSCEQNLNHDAMYWYRQDPGQGLRLIYYSQIVNDFQKGDIAEGYSVSREKKESFPLTVTSAQKNPTAFYLCASSIVRGGANQPQHFGDGTRLSIL.

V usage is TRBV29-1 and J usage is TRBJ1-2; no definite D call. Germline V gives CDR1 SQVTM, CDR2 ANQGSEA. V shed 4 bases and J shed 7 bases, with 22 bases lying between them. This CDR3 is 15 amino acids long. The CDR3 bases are TGCAGCGTTGTGTTGGGGATTGATCGGGATGGTGGCTACACCTTC. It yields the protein CSVVLGIDRDGGYTF.

The CDR3 DNA sequence: TGTGCCAGTACCGGGACGGAGAATGAAAAACTGTTTTTT. It codes for CASTGTENEKLFF. V gene TRBV19 combines with J gene TRBJ1-4, with D perhaps matching TRBD1 (5 bases). CDR1 is LNHDA and CDR2 is SQIVND in the germline V gene (reference sequence). The CDR3 contains 13 residues. Trimming removed 7 bases from V and 5 bases from J, with 11 bases in between.

CDR3 in amino acids: CAWSGSRVTEAFF. The CDR3 DNA sequence: TGTGCCTGGAGTGGCTCCAGGGTCACTGAAGCTTTCTTT. The V and J genes are TRBV30 and TRBJ1-1; D may be TRBD1 (5 bases). This CDR3 comprises 13 residues. V dropped 1 base and J dropped 4 bases, with 10 bases sitting between them. Germline CDR1 GTSNPN, CDR2 SVGIG (reference sequence).

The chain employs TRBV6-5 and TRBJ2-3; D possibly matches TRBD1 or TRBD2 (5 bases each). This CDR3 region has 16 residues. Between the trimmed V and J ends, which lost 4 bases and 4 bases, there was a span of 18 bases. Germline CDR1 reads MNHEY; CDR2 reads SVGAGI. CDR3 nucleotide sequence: TGTGCCAGCAGTTCTTACGGGACCCCCGTGGCAGATACGCAGTATTTT. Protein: CASSSYGTPVADTQYF.

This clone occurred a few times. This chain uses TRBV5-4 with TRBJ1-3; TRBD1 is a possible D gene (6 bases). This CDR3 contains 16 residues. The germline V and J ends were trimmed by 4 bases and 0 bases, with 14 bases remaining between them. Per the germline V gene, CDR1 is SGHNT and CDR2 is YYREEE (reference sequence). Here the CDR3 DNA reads TGTGCCAGCAGCACCGGAGGGGGGGCCTCTGGAAACACCATATATTTT. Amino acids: CASSTGGGASGNTIYF.

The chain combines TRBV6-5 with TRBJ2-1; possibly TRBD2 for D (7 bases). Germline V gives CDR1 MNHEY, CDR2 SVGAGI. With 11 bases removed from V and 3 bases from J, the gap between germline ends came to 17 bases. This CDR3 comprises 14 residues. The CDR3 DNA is TGTGCCTCGAGGGGGGGGCTTAGCTACAATGAGCAGTTCTTC. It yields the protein CASRGGLSYNEQFF.

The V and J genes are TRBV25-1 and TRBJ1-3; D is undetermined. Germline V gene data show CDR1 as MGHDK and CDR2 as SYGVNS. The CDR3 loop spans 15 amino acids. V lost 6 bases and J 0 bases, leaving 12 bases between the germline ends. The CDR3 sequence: CASSDSMTSGNTIYF. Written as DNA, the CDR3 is TGTGCCAGCAGCGATTCGATGACCTCTGGAAACACCATATATTTT.

CDR3 sequence reads: CAWSITYSPLHF. The CDR3 DNA sequence: TGTGCCTGGAGTATAACATATTCACCCCTCCACTTT. The chain combines TRBV30 with TRBJ1-6; D unclear. The V end was cut by 2 bases, the J end by 8 bases, with 7 bases between. CDR1 and CDR2 (germline): GTSNPN, SVGIG (reference sequence). This CDR3 has 12 residues.

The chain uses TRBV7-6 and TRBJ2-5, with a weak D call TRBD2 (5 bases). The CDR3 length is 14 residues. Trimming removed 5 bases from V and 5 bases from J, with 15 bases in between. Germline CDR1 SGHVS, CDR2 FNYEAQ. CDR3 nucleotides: TGTGCCAGCAGCAGGCGGCTAGCAGGCGAGACCCAGTACTTC. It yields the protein CASSRRLAGETQYF.

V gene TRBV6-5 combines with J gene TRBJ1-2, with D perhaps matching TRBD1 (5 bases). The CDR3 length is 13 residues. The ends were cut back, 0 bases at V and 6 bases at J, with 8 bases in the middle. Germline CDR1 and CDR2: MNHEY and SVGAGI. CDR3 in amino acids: CASSYSGVNGYTF. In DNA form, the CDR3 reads TGTGCCAGCAGTTACTCAGGGGTGAATGGCTACACCTTC.